This T cell receptor (beta chain) was recorded in a study of monozygotic twins with cystic fibrosis. Using immunoSEQ multiplex PCR, the repertoire was profiled, and TCRdb retains in-frame clones only, with some absent. The sample has roughly 13,000 clones; around 87% are singletons. Per germline, CDR1 MNHEY and CDR2 SMNVEV (reference sequence). The CDR3 is made up of 16 amino acids. The trim removed 3 bases at V and 1 base at J, leaving 4 bases unmatched. The rearrangement uses TRBV27 and TRBJ2-4; 9 bases line up with TRBD2. This sequence originates from a boy younger than 18 with cystic fibrosis. The sequenced material came from blood. Here the CDR3 reads CASSFSGGEAKNIQYF. DNA of the CDR3: TGTGCCAGCAGTTTTAGCGGGGGCGAGGCCAAAAACATTCAGTACTTC.